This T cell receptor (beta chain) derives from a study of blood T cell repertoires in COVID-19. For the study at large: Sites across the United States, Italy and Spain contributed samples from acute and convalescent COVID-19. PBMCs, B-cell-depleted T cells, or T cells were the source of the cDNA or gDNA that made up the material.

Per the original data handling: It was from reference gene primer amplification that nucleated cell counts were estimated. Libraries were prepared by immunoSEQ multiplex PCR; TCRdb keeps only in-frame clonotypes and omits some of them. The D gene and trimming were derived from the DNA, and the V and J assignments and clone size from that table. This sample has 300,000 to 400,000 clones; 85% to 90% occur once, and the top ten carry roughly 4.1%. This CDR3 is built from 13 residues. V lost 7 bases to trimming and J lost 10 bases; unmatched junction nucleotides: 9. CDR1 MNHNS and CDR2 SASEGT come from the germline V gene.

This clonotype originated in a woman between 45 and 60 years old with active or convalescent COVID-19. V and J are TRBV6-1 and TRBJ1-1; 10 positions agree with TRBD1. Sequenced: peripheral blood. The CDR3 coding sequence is TGTGCCAGCAACGGGGGGACAGGGGTAAGAGCTTTCTTT. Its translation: CASNGGTGVRAFF.